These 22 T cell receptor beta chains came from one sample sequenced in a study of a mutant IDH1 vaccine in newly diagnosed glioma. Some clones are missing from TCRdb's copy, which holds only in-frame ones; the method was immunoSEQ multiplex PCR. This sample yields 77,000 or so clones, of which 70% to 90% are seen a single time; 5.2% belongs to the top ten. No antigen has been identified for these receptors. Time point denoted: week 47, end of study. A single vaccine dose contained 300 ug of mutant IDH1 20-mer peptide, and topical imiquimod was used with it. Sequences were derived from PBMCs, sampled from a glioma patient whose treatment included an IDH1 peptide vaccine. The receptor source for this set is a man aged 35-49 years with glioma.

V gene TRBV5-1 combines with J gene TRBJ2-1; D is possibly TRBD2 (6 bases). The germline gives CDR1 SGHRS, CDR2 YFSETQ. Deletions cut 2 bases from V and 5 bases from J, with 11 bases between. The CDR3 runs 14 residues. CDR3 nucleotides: TGCGCCAGCAGCTTTACGGGGGTCCACAATGAGCAGTTCTTC. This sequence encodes CASSFTGVHNEQFF.

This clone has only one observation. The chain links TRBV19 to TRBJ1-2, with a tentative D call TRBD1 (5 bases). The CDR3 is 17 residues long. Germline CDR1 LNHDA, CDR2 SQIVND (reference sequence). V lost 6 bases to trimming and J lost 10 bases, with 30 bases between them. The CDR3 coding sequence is TGTGCCAGTAGCCCCCGGGGACGGCGGGGAACCAGAGAGGACTACACCTTC. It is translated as CASSPRGRRGTREDYTF.

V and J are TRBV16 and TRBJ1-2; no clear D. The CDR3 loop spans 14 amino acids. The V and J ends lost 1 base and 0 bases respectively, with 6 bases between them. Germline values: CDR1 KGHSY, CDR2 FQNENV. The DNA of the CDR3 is TGTGCCAGCAGCCAATACGGGTCTAACTATGGCTACACCTTC. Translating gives CASSQYGSNYGYTF.

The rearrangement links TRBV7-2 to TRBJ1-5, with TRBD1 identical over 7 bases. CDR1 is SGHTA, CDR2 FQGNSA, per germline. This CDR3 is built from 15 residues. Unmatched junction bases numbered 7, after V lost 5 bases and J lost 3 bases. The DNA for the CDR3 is TGTGCCAGCAGCGCGACAGGGATGTCCAATCAGCCCCAGCATTTT. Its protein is CASSATGMSNQPQHF.

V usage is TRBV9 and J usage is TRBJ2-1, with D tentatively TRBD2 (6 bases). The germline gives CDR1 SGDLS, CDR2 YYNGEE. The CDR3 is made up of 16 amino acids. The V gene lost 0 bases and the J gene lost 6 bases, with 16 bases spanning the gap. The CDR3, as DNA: TGTGCCAGCAGCGTAGACCTAGCGCGGTCAGGCAATGAGCAGTTCTTC. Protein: CASSVDLARSGNEQFF.

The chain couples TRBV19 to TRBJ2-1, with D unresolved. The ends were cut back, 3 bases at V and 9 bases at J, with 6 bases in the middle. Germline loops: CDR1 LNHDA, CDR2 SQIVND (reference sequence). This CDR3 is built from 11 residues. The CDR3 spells CASSILSEQFF. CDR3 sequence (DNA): TGTGCCAGTAGTATCTTGAGTGAGCAGTTCTTC.

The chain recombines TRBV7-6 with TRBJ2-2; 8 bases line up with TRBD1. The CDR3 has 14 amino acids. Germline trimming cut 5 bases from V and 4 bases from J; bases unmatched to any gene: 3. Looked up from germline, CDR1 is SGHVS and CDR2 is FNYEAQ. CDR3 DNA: TGTGCCAGCAGCACGGACAGGGCCACCGGGGAGCTGTTTTTT. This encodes CASSTDRATGELFF.

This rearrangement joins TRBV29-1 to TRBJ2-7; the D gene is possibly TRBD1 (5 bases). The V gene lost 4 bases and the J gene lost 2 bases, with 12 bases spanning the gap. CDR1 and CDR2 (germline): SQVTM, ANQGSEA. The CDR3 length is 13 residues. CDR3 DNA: TGCAGCGTTGGTGCCCGGACACCCTACGAGCAGTACTTC. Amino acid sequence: CSVGARTPYEQYF.

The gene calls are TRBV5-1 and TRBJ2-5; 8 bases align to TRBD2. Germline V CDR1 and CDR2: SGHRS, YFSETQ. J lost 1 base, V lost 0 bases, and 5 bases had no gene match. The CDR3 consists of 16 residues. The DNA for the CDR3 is TGCGCCAGCAGCTTGGTAAGCGGGAGCGTCCAAGAGACCCAGTACTTC. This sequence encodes CASSLVSGSVQETQYF.

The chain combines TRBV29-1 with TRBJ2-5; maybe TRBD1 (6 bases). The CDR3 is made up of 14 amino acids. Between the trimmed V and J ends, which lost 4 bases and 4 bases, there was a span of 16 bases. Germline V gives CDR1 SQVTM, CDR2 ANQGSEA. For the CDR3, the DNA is TGCAGCGTTGCCCCAGTCAGAGGGGGAGAGACCCAGTACTTC. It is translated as CSVAPVRGGETQYF.

CDR3 DNA sequence: TGTGCCAGCAGCGGACCCCTTGGGTCAGGGGCCAAAACAGGTGGCTACACCTTC. Its translation: CASSGPLGSGAKTGGYTF. V usage is TRBV21-1 and J usage is TRBJ1-2; TRBD1, the table's D call, was not compared with the DNA. TRBV21-1 is shown as a pseudogene. CDR3 length: 18 amino acids.

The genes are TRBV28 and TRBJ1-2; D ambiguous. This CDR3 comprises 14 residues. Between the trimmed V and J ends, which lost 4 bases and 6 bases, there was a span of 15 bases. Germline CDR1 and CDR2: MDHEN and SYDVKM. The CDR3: CASSSYGLGDGYTF. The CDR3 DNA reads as TGTGCCAGCAGTTCGTACGGGCTCGGGGATGGCTACACCTTC.

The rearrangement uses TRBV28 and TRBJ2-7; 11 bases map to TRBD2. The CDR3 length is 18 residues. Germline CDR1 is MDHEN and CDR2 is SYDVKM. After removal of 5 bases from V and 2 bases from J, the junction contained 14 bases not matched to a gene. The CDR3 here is CASSPLWSTSGEAYEQYF. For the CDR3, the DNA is TGTGCCAGCAGTCCCTTGTGGTCGACTAGCGGGGAGGCCTACGAGCAGTACTTC.

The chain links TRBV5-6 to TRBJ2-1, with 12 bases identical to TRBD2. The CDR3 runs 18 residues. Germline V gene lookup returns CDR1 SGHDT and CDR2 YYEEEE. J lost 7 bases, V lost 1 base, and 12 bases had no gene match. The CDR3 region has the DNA TGTGCCAGCAGCTTGACAGGGGGAGGACTAGCGGGGTTGAATGAGCAGTTCTTC. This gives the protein CASSLTGGGLAGLNEQFF.

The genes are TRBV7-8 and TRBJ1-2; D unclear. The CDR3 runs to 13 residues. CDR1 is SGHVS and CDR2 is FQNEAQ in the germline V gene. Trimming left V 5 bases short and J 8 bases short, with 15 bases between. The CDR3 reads CASSEDPLGGYTF. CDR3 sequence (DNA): TGTGCCAGCAGCGAGGACCCTCTAGGGGGCTACACCTTC.

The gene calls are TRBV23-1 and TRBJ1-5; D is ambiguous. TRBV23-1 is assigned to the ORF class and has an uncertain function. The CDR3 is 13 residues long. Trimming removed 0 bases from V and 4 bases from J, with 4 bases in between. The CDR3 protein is CASSQSKNQPQHF. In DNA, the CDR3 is TGCGCCAGCAGTCAATCGAAGAATCAGCCCCAGCATTTT.

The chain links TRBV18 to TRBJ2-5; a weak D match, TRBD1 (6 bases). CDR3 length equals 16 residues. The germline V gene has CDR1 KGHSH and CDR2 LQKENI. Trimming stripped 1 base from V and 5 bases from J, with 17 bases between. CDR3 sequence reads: CASSPRQRGQGETQYF. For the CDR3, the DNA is TGTGCCAGCTCACCACGACAACGGGGTCAGGGGGAGACCCAGTACTTC.

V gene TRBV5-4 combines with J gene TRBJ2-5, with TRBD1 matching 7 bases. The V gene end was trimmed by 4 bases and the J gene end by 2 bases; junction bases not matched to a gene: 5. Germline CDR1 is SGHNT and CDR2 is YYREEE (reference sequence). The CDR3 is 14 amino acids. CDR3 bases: TGTGCCAGCAGCGTTGGGACAGAGCAAGAGACCCAGTACTTC. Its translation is CASSVGTEQETQYF.

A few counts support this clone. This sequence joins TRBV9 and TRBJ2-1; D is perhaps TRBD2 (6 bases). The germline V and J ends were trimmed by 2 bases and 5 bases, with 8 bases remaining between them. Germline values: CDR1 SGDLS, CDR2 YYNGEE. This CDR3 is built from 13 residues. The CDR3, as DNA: TGTGCCAGCAGCGTGTTAGCGGACAATGAGCAGTTCTTC. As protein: CASSVLADNEQFF.

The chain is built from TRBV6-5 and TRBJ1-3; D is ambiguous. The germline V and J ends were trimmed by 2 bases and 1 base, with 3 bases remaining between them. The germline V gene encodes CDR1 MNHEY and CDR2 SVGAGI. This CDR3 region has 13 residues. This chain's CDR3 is CASSYLSGNTIYF. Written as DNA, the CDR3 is TGTGCCAGCAGTTACCTATCTGGAAACACCATATATTTT.

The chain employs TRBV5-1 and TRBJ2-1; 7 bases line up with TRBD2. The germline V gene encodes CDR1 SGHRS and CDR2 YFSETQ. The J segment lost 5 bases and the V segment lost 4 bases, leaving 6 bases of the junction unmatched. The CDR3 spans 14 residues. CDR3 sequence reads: CASSAGTTNNEQFF. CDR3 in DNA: TGCGCCAGCAGCGCCGGGACTACCAACAATGAGCAGTTCTTC.

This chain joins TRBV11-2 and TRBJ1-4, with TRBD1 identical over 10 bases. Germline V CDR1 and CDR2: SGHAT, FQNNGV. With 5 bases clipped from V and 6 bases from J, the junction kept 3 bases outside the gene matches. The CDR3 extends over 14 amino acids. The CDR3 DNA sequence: TGTGCCAGCAGCATAGGGACAGGGGATGAAAAACTGTTTTTT. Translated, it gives CASSIGTGDEKLFF.